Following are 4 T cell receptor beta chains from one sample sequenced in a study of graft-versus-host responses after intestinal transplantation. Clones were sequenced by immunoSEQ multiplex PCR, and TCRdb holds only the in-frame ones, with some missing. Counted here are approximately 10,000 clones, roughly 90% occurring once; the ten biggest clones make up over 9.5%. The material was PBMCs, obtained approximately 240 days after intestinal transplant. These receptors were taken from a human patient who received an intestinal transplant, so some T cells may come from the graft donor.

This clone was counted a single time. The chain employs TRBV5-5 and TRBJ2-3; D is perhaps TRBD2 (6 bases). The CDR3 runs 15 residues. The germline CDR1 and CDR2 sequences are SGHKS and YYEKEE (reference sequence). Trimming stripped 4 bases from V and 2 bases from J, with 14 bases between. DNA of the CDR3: TGTGCCAGCAGCCGCGGGGACTTACTCACAGATACGCAGTATTTT. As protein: CASSRGDLLTDTQYF.

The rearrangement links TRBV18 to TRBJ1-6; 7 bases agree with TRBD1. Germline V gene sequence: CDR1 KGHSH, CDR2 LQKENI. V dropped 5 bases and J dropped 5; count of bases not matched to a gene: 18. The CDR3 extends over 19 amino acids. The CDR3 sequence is CASSVLGQLSLLDNSPLHF. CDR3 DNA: TGTGCCAGCTCAGTTCTGGGACAGCTCTCCCTCCTTGATAATTCACCCCTCCACTTT. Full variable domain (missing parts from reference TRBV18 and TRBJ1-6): NAGVMQNPRHLVRRRGQEARLRCSPMKGHSHVYWYRQLPEEGLKFMVYLQKENIIDESGMPKERFSAEFPKEGPSILRIQQVVRGDSAAYFCASSVLGQLSLLDNSPLHFGNGTRLTVT.

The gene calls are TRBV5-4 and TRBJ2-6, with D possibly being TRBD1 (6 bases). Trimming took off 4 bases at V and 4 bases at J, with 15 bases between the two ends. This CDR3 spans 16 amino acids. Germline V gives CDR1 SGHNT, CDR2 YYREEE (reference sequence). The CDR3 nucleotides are TGTGCCAGCAGCCTGACTGGGGGCATAGGGGCCAACGTCCTGACTTTC. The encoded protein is CASSLTGGIGANVLTF.

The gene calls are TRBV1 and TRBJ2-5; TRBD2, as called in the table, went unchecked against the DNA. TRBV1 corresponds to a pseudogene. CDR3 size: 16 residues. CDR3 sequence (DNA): TGCACCAGCAGCCAAGTATTAGCGGGAAACGAAGAGACCCAGTACTTC. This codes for CTSSQVLAGNEETQYF.